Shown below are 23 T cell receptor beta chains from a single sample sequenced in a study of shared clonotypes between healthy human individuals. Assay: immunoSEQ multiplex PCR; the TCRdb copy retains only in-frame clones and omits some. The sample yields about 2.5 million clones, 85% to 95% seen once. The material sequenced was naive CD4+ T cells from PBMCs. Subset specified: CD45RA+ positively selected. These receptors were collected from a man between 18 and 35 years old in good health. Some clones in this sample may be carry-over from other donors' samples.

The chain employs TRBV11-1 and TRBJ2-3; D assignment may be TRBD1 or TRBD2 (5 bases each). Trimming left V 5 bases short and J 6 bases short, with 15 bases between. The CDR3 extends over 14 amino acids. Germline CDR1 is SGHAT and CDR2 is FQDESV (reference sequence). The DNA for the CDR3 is TGTGCCAGCAGCCGGGACCCCACCAGGGATACGCAGTATTTT. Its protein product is CASSRDPTRDTQYF.

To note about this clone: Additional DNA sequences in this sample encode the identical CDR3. The CDR3 DNA reads as TGCGCCAGCAGCTTGGAAGGGGCACGCAATCAGCCCCAGCATTTT. It translates to CASSLEGARNQPQHF. The chain joins TRBV5-1 to TRBJ1-5; TRBD1 might be the D (5 bases). From germline, CDR1 is SGHRS and CDR2 YFSETQ. The CDR3 runs to 15 residues. Trimming cost V 0 bases and J 2 bases, with 9 bases left between them.

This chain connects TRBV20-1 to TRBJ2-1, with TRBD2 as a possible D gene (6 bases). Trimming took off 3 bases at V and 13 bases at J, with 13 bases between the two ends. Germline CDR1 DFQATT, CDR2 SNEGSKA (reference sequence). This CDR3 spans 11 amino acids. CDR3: CSASIGGIQFF. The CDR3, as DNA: TGCAGTGCTAGTATTGGGGGGATCCAGTTCTTC.

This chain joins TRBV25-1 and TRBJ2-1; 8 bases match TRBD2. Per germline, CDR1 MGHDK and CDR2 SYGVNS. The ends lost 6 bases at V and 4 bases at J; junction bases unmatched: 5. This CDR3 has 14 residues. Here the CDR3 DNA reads TGTGCCAGCAGAATAGCGGGAAGTTACAATGAGCAGTTCTTC. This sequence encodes CASRIAGSYNEQFF.

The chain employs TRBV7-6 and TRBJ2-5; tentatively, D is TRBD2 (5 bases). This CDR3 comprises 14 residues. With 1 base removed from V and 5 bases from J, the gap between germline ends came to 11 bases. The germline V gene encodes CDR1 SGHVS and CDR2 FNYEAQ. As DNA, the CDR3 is TGTGCCAGCAGCTTAGGCGGACTGGGTGAGACCCAGTACTTC. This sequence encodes CASSLGGLGETQYF. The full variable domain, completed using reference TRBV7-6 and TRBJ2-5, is GAGVSQSPRYKVTKRGQDVALRCDPISGHVSLYWYRQALGQGPEFLTYFNYEAQQDKSGLPNDRFSAERPEGSISTLTIQRTEQRDSAMYRCASSLGGLGETQYFGPGTRLLVL.

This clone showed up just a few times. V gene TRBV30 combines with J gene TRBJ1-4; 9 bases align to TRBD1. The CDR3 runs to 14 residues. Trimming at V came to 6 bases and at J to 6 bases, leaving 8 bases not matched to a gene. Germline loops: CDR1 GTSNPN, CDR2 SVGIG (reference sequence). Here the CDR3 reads CACSSGTGYEKLFF. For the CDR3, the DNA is TGTGCCTGTTCCTCCGGGACAGGGTATGAAAAACTGTTTTTT.

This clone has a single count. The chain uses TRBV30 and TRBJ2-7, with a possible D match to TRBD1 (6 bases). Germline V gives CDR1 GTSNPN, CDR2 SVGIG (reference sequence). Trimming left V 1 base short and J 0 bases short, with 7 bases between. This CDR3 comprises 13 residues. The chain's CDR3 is CAWSEGDSYEQYF. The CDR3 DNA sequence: TGTGCCTGGAGTGAGGGGGACTCCTACGAGCAGTACTTC.

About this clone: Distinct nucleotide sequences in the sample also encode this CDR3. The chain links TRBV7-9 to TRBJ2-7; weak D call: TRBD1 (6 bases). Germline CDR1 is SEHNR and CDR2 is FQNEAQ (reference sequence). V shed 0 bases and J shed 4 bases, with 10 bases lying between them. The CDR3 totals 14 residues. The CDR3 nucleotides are TGTGCCAGCAGCTTAGCAGGGGGTGGGTACGAGCAGTACTTC. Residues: CASSLAGGGYEQYF.

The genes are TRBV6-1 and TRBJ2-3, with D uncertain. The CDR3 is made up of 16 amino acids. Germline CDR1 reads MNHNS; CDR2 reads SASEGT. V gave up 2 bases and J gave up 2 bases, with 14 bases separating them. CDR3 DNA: TGTGCCAGCAGTGAACTGGCAAGATGGTTCACAGATACGCAGTATTTT. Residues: CASSELARWFTDTQYF.

CDR3 in amino acids: CASSPDGTQQPQHF. The CDR3 region has the DNA TGCGCCAGCAGCCCTGACGGGACCCAACAGCCCCAGCATTTT. V usage is TRBV5-1 and J usage is TRBJ1-5; possible D gene TRBD1, 5 bases. The ends were cut back, 4 bases at V and 7 bases at J, with 15 bases in the middle. This CDR3 has 14 residues. CDR1 and CDR2 from the germline V gene are SGHRS and YFSETQ.

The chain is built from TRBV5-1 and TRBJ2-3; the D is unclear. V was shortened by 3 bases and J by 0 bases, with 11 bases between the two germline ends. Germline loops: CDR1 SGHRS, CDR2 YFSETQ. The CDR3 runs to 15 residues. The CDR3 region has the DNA TGCGCCAGCAGCTCTACCGGACGTAGCACAGATACGCAGTATTTT. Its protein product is CASSSTGRSTDTQYF.

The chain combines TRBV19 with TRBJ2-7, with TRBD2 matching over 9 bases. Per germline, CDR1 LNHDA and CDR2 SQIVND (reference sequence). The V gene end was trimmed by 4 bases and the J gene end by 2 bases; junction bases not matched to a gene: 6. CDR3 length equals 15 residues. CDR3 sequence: CASSKTSGYPYEQYF. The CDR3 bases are TGTGCCAGTAGTAAGACTAGCGGTTACCCCTACGAGCAGTACTTC.

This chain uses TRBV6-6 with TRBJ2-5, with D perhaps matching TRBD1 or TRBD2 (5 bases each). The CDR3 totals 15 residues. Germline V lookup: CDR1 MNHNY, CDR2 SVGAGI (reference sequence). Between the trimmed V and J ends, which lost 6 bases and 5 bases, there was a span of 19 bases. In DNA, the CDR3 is TGTGCCAGCAGACCACCCCGGGACGAGAAGGAGACCCAGTACTTC. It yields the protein CASRPPRDEKETQYF.

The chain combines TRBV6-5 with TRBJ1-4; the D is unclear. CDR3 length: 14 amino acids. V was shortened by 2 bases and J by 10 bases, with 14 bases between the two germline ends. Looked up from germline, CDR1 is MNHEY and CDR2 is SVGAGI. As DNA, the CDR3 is TGTGCCAGCAGTTACGGGAGGCCTCTGGGAAAACTGTTTTTT. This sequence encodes CASSYGRPLGKLFF.

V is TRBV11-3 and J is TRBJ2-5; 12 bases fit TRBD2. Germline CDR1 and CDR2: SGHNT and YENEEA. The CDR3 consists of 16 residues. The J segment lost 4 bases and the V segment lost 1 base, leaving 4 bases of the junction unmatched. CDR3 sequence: CASSLGTSGIGETQYF. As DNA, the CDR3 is TGTGCCAGCAGCTTAGGGACTAGCGGGATTGGAGAGACCCAGTACTTC.

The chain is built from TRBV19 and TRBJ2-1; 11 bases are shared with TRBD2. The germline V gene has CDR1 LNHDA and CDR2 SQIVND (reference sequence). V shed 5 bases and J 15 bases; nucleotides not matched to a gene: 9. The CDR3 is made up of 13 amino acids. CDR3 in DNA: TGTGCCAGTAGTGCCACTAGCGGGAGCAGGGGGTTCTTC. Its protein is CASSATSGSRGFF.

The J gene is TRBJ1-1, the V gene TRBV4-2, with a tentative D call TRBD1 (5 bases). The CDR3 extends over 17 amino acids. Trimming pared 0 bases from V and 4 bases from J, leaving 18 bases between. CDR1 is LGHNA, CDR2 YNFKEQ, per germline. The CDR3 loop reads CASSQDMIGAWVTEAFF. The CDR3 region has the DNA TGTGCCAGCAGCCAAGATATGATCGGGGCGTGGGTCACTGAAGCTTTCTTT.

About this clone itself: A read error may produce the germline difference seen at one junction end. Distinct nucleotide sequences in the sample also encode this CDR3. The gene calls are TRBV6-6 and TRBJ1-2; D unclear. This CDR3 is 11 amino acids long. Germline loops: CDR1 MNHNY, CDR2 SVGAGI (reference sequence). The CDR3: CASSYSLRYTF. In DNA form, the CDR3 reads TGCGCCAGCAGTTACTCGTTGCGCTACACCTTC.

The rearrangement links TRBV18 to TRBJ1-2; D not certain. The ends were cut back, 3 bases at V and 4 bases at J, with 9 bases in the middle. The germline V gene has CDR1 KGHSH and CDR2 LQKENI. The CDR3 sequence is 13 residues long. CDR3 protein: CASSPEQIYGYTF. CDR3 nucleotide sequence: TGTGCCAGCTCACCGGAACAGATCTATGGCTACACCTTC.

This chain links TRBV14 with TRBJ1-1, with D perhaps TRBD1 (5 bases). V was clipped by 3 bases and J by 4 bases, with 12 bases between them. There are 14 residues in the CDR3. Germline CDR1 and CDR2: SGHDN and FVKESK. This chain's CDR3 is CASSQPGTFTEAFF. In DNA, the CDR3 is TGTGCCAGCAGCCAGCCAGGGACGTTCACTGAAGCTTTCTTT.

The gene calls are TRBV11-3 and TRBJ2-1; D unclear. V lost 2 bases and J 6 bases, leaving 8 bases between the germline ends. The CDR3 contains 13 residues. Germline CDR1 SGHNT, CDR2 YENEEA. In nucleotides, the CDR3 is TGTGCCAGCAGCTTAAGGAATTTCAATGAGCAGTTCTTC. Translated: CASSLRNFNEQFF.

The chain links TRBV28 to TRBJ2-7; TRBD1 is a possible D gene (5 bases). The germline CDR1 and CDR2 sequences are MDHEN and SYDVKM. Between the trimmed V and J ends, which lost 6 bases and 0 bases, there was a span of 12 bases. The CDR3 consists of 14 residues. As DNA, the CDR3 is TGTGCCAGCAGGAAACGACAGAGCTCCTACGAGCAGTACTTC. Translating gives CASRKRQSSYEQYF.

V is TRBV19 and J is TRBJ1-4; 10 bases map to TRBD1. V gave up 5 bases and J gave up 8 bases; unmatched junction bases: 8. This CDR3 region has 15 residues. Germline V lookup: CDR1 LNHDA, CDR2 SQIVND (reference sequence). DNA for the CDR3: TGTGCCAGTAGTCCAACGGGACAGGGGTACGAAAAACTGTTTTTT. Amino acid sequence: CASSPTGQGYEKLFF.